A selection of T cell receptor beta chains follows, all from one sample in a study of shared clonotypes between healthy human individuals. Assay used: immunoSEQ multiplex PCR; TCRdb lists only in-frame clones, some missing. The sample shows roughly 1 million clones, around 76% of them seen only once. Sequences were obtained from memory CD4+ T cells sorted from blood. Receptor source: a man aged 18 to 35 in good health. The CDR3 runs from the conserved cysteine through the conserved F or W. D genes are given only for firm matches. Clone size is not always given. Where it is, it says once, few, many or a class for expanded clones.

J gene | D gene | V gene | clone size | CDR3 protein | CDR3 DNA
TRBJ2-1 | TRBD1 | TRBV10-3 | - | CAISELGTGGIDEQFF | TGTGCCATCAGTGAGTTGGGGACAGGGGGCATCGATGAGCAGTTCTTC
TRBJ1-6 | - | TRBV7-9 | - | CASSLGEINSPLHF | TGTGCCAGCAGCTTGGGGGAGATCAATTCACCCCTCCACTTT
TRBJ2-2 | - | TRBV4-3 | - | CASSQGSNTGELFF | TGCGCCAGCAGCCAAGGCTCCAACACCGGGGAGCTGTTTTTT
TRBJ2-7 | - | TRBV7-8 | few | CASSLLPSYEQYF | TGTGCCAGCAGCTTACTTCCCTCCTACGAGCAGTACTTC
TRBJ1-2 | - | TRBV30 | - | CAWSVGHGYTF | TGTGCCTGGAGTGTAGGGCATGGCTACACCTTC
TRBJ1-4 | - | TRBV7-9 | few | CASRDSANEKLFF | TGTGCCAGCAGGGATTCGGCTAATGAAAAACTGTTTTTT
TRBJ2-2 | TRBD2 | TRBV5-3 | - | CARSAPHLGSGRAANTGELFF | TGTGCCAGAAGCGCCCCTCACCTCGGAAGCGGGAGGGCCGCGAACACCGGGGAGCTGTTTTTT
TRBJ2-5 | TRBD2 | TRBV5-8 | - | CASSSGTSVEWETQYF | TGTGCCAGCAGCTCGGGGACTAGCGTGGAATGGGAGACCCAGTACTTC
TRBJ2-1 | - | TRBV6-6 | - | CASSFRPAQWDEQFF | TGTGCCAGCAGTTTCAGACCCGCCCAGTGGGATGAGCAGTTCTTC
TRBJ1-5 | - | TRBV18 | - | CASSRESNQPQHF | TGTGCCAGCTCACGCGAGAGCAATCAGCCCCAGCATTTT
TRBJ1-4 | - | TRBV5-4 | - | CASSDTGPNEKLFF | TGTGCCAGCAGCGACACGGGACCTAATGAAAAACTGTTTTTT
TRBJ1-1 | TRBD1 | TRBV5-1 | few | CASSRGTAEGAFF | TGCGCCAGCAGCCGAGGGACAGCTGAGGGAGCTTTCTTT
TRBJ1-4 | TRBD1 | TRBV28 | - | CASSLGQGSEKLFF | TGTGCCAGCAGTTTGGGACAGGGAAGCGAAAAACTGTTTTTT
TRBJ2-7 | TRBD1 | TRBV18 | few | CASSRGQTYEQYF | TGTGCCAGCTCACGGGGACAGACCTACGAGCAGTACTTC
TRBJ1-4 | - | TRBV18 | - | CASSPLLDEKLFF | TGTGCCAGCTCACCACTCCTGGATGAAAAACTGTTTTTT
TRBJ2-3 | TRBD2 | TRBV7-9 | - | CASSPKRLAGGPGTDTQYF | TGTGCCAGCAGCCCGAAGAGACTAGCGGGAGGGCCGGGGACAGATACGCAGTATTTT
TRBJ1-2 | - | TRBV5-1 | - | CASSSPPAGYTF | TGCGCCAGCAGCTCCCCTCCGGCCGGCTACACCTTC
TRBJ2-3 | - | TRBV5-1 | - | CASSIGQSTDTQYF | TGCGCCAGCAGCATAGGACAGAGCACAGATACGCAGTATTTT
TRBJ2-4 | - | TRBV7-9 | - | CASSLGASIQYF | TGTGCCAGCAGCTTAGGGGCCTCCATTCAGTACTTC
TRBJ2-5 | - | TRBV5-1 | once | CASSLEKGPVQETQYF | TGCGCCAGCAGCTTAGAGAAGGGGCCTGTCCAAGAGACCCAGTACTTC
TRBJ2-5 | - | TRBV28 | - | CASSPGWVKGDQYF | TGTGCCAGCAGCCCCGGTTGGGTAAAGGGGGACCAGTACTTC
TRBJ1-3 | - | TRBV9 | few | CASSVAPGFGNTIYF | TGTGCCAGCAGCGTAGCTCCAGGGTTCGGAAACACCATATATTTT
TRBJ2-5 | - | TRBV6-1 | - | CASSPGLVSGETQYF | TGTGCCAGCAGCCCGGGCCTAGTGTCGGGTGAGACCCAGTACTTC
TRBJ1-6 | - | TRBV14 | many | CASSQVTGTRAPLHF | TGTGCCAGCAGCCAAGTAACAGGGACGCGCGCACCCCTCCACTTT
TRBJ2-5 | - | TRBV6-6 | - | CASSPGGGETQYF | TGTGCCAGCAGTCCAGGGGGGGGCGAGACCCAGTACTTC
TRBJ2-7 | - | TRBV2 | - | CASRKRSERTYEQYF | TGTGCCAGCAGGAAGAGGTCGGAAAGAACCTACGAGCAGTACTTC
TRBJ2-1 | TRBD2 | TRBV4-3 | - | CASSPYSGTYNEQFF | TGCGCCAGCAGCCCCTATAGCGGGACTTACAATGAGCAGTTCTTC
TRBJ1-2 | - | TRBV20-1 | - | CSASFEGYTF | TGCAGTGCTAGCTTCGAAGGCTACACCTTC
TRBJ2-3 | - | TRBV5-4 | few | CASSPVVGADTQYF | TGTGCCAGCAGCCCGGTCGTTGGGGCAGATACGCAGTATTTT